A selection of T cell receptor beta chains follows, all from one sample in a study of vaccination and CD4 T cells after COVID-19. TCRdb reanalysed the PCR reads using MiXCR and keeps one entry per CDR3 protein. Of about 26,000 distinct CDR3 sequences in the sample, less than 65% were seen once. Their target antigens are unknown. The sample taken for sequencing was CD4+ T cells from blood, cultured in vitro. The receptor source for this set is a human donor who had recovered from COVID-19. CDR3s include the opening cysteine and the closing phenylalanine or tryptophan. D genes are given only for firm matches. The listing skips clone size in some rows; elsewhere it reads once, few, many or a size class.

j_call v_call d_call clone_size cdr3_aa cdr3_nt
TRBJ2-7 TRBV20-1 TRBD2 . CSARNPGTRAYEQYF TGCAGTGCTAGAAACCCCGGGACTAGAGCCTACGAGCAGTACTTC
TRBJ1-2 TRBV4-3 . few CASSQDLGMTYTF TGCGCCAGCAGCCAAGATCTGGGCATGACATACACCTTC
TRBJ1-5 TRBV6-1 . . CASGRQDSNQPQHF TGTGCCAGCGGAAGACAGGATAGCAATCAGCCCCAGCATTTT
TRBJ2-4 TRBV28 . . CASSPRDKNIQYF TGTGCCAGCAGTCCTCGGGACAAAAACATTCAGTACTTC
TRBJ2-2 TRBV28 . . CASSSRPRGNTGELFF TGTGCCAGCAGTTCGCGCCCCAGGGGAAACACCGGGGAGCTGTTTTTT
TRBJ1-1 TRBV20-1 TRBD1 . CSAHRGLPYTEAFF TGCAGTGCTCACAGGGGGCTCCCCTACACTGAAGCTTTCTTT
TRBJ1-6 TRBV30 TRBD1 . CAWTIQGKRNSPLHF TGTGCCTGGACTATACAGGGGAAGAGGAATTCACCCCTCCACTTT
TRBJ2-2 TRBV7-2 TRBD2 . CASSRGGGSDTGELFF TGTGCCAGCAGCCGGGGGGGCGGGAGCGACACCGGGGAGCTGTTTTTT
TRBJ1-1 TRBV27 . few CASSLIGGGYTEAFF TGTGCCAGCAGTTTGATCGGGGGAGGGTACACTGAAGCTTTCTTT
TRBJ2-7 TRBV28 TRBD1 . CASTPSRQGAREQYF TGTGCCAGCACCCCAAGCCGACAGGGGGCGCGGGAGCAGTACTTC
TRBJ2-7 TRBV18 . . CASSLPGPSSYEQYF TGTGCCAGCTCACTACCGGGACCGAGCTCCTACGAGCAGTACTTC
TRBJ1-3 TRBV2 . . CASSTQGVSGNTIYF TGTGCCAGCAGTACACAAGGTGTCTCTGGAAACACCATATATTTT
TRBJ2-6 TRBV6-1 . . CASSPEGISGANVLTF TGTGCCAGCAGTCCAGAGGGTATCTCTGGGGCCAACGTCCTGACTTTC
TRBJ2-6 TRBV30 . . CAWSGAGANVLTF TGTGCCTGGAGTGGGGCCGGGGCCAACGTCCTGACTTTC
TRBJ1-2 TRBV7-2 . . CASSPQGGGMGGYTF TGTGCCAGCAGCCCTCAAGGTGGGGGGATGGGCGGCTACACCTTC
TRBJ2-1 TRBV25-1 . . CASSGFYGEQFF TGTGCCAGCAGTGGCTTCTATGGTGAGCAGTTCTTC
TRBJ2-2 TRBV28 TRBD1 once CASSLGPDRGTGELFF TGTGCCAGCAGTTTAGGCCCCGACAGGGGAACCGGGGAGCTGTTTTTT
TRBJ1-2 TRBV20-1 . . CSAERTGSYGYTF TGCAGTGCGGAAAGGACGGGCAGCTATGGCTACACCTTC
TRBJ1-2 TRBV28 . few CASSRQYGYTF TGTGCCAGCAGTCGACAGTATGGCTACACCTTC
TRBJ2-7 TRBV7-2 TRBD2 . CASSSRGLAGVASSYEQYF TGTGCCAGCAGCTCGCGGGGACTAGCGGGAGTCGCGAGCTCCTACGAGCAGTACTTC
TRBJ1-5 TRBV6-2/TRBV6-3 . . CASSDRQPQHF TGTGCCAGCAGCGATCGTCAGCCCCAGCATTTT
TRBJ2-7 TRBV15 . . CATSRGAHSYEQYF TGTGCCACCAGCAGAGGGGCACATTCCTACGAGCAGTACTTC
TRBJ1-2 TRBV28 . . CASRGIGGIVYGYTF TGTGCCAGCAGGGGGATTGGGGGCATCGTATATGGCTACACCTTC
TRBJ2-1 TRBV28 . few CASSENRLTDNEQFF TGTGCCAGCAGTGAAAACAGGTTAACAGACAATGAGCAGTTCTTC
TRBJ1-2 TRBV20-1 TRBD1 few CSAGQEARGYTF TGCAGCGCCGGACAGGAGGCACGAGGCTACACCTTC
TRBJ1-1 TRBV7-8 TRBD1 . CASSTRQGNTEAFF TGTGCCAGCAGCACCAGACAGGGGAACACTGAAGCTTTCTTT
TRBJ1-1 TRBV7-2 . . CASSLILNTEAFF TGTGCCAGCAGCTTAATACTGAACACTGAAGCTTTCTTT
TRBJ2-5 TRBV7-2 . . CASSLAGMEETQYF TGTGCCAGCAGCTTAGCGGGAATGGAAGAGACCCAGTACTTC